The 14 T cell receptor beta chains presented below share a single source sample, sequenced in a study of OX40 agonist ivuxolimab in advanced cancers. The method was immunoSEQ multiplex PCR; TCRdb's version includes in-frame clones alone and lacks a portion of them. This table has more than 100,000 clones, around 93% appearing once. Source: CD4+ or CD8+ T cells sorted from blood, taken in a trial of the OX40 agonist ivuxolimab. The receptors were sampled from an adult with an advanced solid tumor such as melanoma, head and neck, liver or kidney cancer.

The chain combines TRBV7-6 with TRBJ1-4, with TRBD1 matching over 9 bases. Per germline, CDR1 SGHVS and CDR2 FNYEAQ. This CDR3 region has 18 residues. The trim removed 3 bases at V and 6 bases at J, leaving 14 bases unmatched. The chain's CDR3 is CASSFLPGQGQGDEKLFF. DNA of the CDR3: TGTGCCAGCAGCTTCCTCCCCGGACAGGGACAGGGCGATGAAAAACTGTTTTTT.

The J gene is TRBJ2-2, the V gene TRBV7-9; TRBD1 might be the D (6 bases). V lost 4 bases and J 7 bases, leaving 22 bases between the germline ends. The CDR3 covers 17 residues. CDR1 and CDR2 (germline): SEHNR, FQNEAQ (reference sequence). The CDR3 sequence is CASSSPVHREGVGELFF. The CDR3, as DNA: TGTGCCAGCAGCTCACCCGTCCACAGGGAAGGGGTCGGGGAGCTGTTTTTT.

The rearrangement uses TRBV5-1 and TRBJ2-7; possible D gene TRBD2, 6 bases. V lost 3 bases to trimming and J lost 5 bases, with 18 bases between them. Germline V gene lookup returns CDR1 SGHRS and CDR2 YFSETQ. The CDR3 is made up of 15 amino acids. CDR3 region: CASSSQTRPSDEQYF. CDR3 nucleotides: TGCGCCAGCAGCTCGCAGACTAGACCTAGTGACGAGCAGTACTTC.

The J gene is TRBJ1-1, the V gene TRBV9; D is uncertain. The CDR3 consists of 16 residues. Between the trimmed V and J ends, which lost 0 bases and 0 bases, there was a span of 12 bases. Germline values: CDR1 SGDLS, CDR2 YYNGEE. The CDR3 reads CASSVVVGPLNTEAFF. DNA of the CDR3: TGTGCCAGCAGCGTAGTAGTAGGCCCTTTGAACACTGAAGCTTTCTTT.

The chain links TRBV5-4 to TRBJ2-7; D is undetermined. Germline V gene sequence: CDR1 SGHNT, CDR2 YYREEE (reference sequence). The CDR3 consists of 13 residues. Trimming pared 5 bases from V and 0 bases from J, leaving 9 bases between. Written as DNA, the CDR3 is TGTGCCAGCAGTACGAAAAACTCCTACGAGCAGTACTTC. Translation gives CASSTKNSYEQYF.

The chain combines TRBV6-5 with TRBJ1-1; D not certain. Germline V gene lookup returns CDR1 MNHEY and CDR2 SVGAGI. The length of the CDR3 is 14 residues. The V gene lost 0 bases and the J gene lost 0 bases, with 5 bases spanning the gap. The CDR3 loop is CASSYSLVNTEAFF. DNA of the CDR3: TGTGCCAGCAGTTACTCGTTGGTGAACACTGAAGCTTTCTTT.

This rearrangement joins TRBV9 to TRBJ2-1; weak D call: TRBD1 (6 bases). CDR1 SGDLS and CDR2 YYNGEE come from the germline V gene. V shed 2 bases and J shed 1 base, with 19 bases lying between them. CDR3 size: 18 residues. For the CDR3, the DNA is TGTGCCAGCAGCGTCCAAAAGGGGGTGGGCGGGTCCTACAATGAGCAGTTCTTC. Translation: CASSVQKGVGGSYNEQFF.

The genes are TRBV7-9 and TRBJ1-1; 7 nucleotides line up with TRBD1. This CDR3 contains 16 residues. Looked up from germline, CDR1 is SEHNR and CDR2 is FQNEAQ (reference sequence). V was pared by 5 bases and J by 1 base, with 10 bases of the junction left unmatched. The CDR3 loop is CASSGKGTARNTEAFF. Here the CDR3 DNA reads TGTGCCAGCAGCGGGAAGGGGACAGCCAGGAACACTGAAGCTTTCTTT.

The chain carries TRBV11-2 and TRBJ2-7, with 10 bases lining up with TRBD1. The V gene's germline CDR1 is SGHAT and CDR2 FQNNGV. V was clipped by 5 bases and J by 6 bases; unmatched bases: 13. CDR3 size: 16 residues. CDR3 protein: CASSLLRDRGSPEQYF. The CDR3 DNA reads as TGTGCCAGCAGCCTTCTCCGGGACAGGGGTTCCCCCGAGCAGTACTTC.

The J gene is TRBJ2-6, the V gene TRBV5-1; maybe TRBD2 (5 bases). V lost 0 bases, J lost 4 bases, and 11 bases lay in between. This CDR3 has 16 residues. Germline V gene data show CDR1 as SGHRS and CDR2 as YFSETQ. CDR3 sequence (DNA): TGCGCCAGCAGCTTGGCCGCCGGGGTCGGGGCCAACGTCCTGACTTTC. Translation: CASSLAAGVGANVLTF.

This rearrangement joins TRBV5-1 to TRBJ1-5, with D possibly matching TRBD1 (6 bases). The ends were cut back, 2 bases at V and 4 bases at J, with 10 bases in the middle. The CDR3 has 14 amino acids. Germline loops: CDR1 SGHRS, CDR2 YFSETQ. The CDR3 sequence: CASSLGGANQPQHF. CDR3 nucleotides: TGCGCCAGCAGCTTAGGGGGGGCGAATCAGCCCCAGCATTTT.

This clone occurred a few times. V is TRBV5-1 and J is TRBJ2-7; 7 nucleotides align to TRBD1. This CDR3 region has 16 residues. Trimming cost V 0 bases and J 6 bases; bases outside gene matches: 12. In germline, CDR1 is SGHRS, CDR2 YFSETQ. CDR3 in amino acids: CASSLGGPIQGSEQYF. As DNA, the CDR3 is TGCGCCAGCAGCTTGGGCGGGCCAATACAGGGGAGCGAGCAGTACTTC.

V is TRBV18 and J is TRBJ1-3; no firm D call. Trimming left V 4 bases short and J 4 bases short, with 11 bases between. Germline CDR1 reads KGHSH; CDR2 reads LQKENI. CDR3 length: 14 amino acids. The CDR3, as DNA: TGTGCCAGCTCACTTAAGGCGGGAGGAAACACCATATATTTT. As protein: CASSLKAGGNTIYF.

The chain uses TRBV2 and TRBJ1-5; D is possibly TRBD1 (5 bases). CDR3 length equals 13 residues. V lost 7 bases, J lost 6 bases, and 13 bases lay in between. Germline assignment: CDR1 SNHLY and CDR2 FYNNEI. Here the CDR3 reads CASILGESQPQHF. The CDR3 bases are TGTGCCAGCATTTTAGGGGAGAGTCAGCCCCAGCATTTT.